Presented here are 7 T cell receptor beta chains from one specimen sequenced in a study of blood T cell repertoires in COVID-19. Here immunoSEQ multiplex PCR was the method, and the copy in TCRdb shows in-frame clones only, minus some. The sample includes about 75,000 clones, 88% seen only once; the top ten take roughly a fifth. Sequencing input: peripheral blood. These receptors were taken from a human donor in a cohort sampled during active COVID-19.

This clone was seen a few times. The chain employs TRBV24-1 and TRBJ1-2; D is unclear. Trimming left V 6 bases short and J 8 bases short, with 15 bases between. Germline V gives CDR1 KGHDR, CDR2 SFDVKD. The CDR3 is 13 amino acids. CDR3 region: CATSPGASHGYTF. Written as DNA, the CDR3 is TGTGCCACCAGTCCCGGCGCTAGTCACGGCTACACCTTC.

Comments on this clone: At one end, the junction sequence differs from germline, possibly due to a read error. The chain employs TRBV27 and TRBJ1-1; tentatively, D is TRBD1 (6 bases). CDR1 is MNHEY and CDR2 is SMNVEV in the germline V gene (reference sequence). This CDR3 contains 13 residues. The CDR3 region is CTSSLARGTEAFF. The CDR3 DNA reads as TGTACCAGCAGTTTGGCCAGGGGCACTGAAGCTTTCTTT.

V gene TRBV3-1 (or the pseudogene TRBV3-2) combines with J gene TRBJ2-3; perhaps TRBD2 as D (5 bases). V lost 4 bases and J 2 bases, leaving 19 bases between the germline ends. Germline values: CDR1 LGHDT, CDR2 YNNKEL (reference sequence). CDR3 length: 17 amino acids. The DNA of the CDR3 is TGTGCCAGCAGCCCACCTGGTTGGAGGCGGATCACAGATACGCAGTATTTT. The encoded protein is CASSPPGWRRITDTQYF.

This rearrangement joins TRBV7-8 to TRBJ1-5, with D tentatively TRBD1 (6 bases). CDR3 size: 14 residues. Germline V CDR1 and CDR2: SGHVS, FQNEAQ. Deletions cut 4 bases from V and 5 bases from J, with 12 bases between. The DNA of the CDR3 is TGTGCCAGCAGCTCCGGGACAAGAGATCAGCCCCAGCATTTT. This sequence encodes CASSSGTRDQPQHF.

This sequence joins TRBV3-1 (or the pseudogene TRBV3-2) and TRBJ2-5, with TRBD2 matching 7 bases. The CDR3 runs 14 residues. J was trimmed by 7 bases and V by 7 bases; bases with no gene match: 12. CDR1 is LGHDT, CDR2 YNNKEL, per germline (reference sequence). CDR3 bases: TGTGCCAGCATCGCAGCGGGAAGTCCTTGGACCCAGTACTTC. Amino acids: CASIAAGSPWTQYF.

This sequence joins TRBV6-2 or TRBV6-3 and TRBJ2-1; 7 bases line up with TRBD1. This CDR3 has 15 residues. Losses at the gene ends were 5 bases for V and 4 bases for J; bases not matched to a gene: 8. Germline CDR1 is MNHEY and CDR2 is SVGEGT. In nucleotides, the CDR3 is TGTGCCAGCAGTCCCGGGACAGCGACTTACAATGAGCAGTTCTTC. Protein sequence: CASSPGTATYNEQFF.

The CDR3: CASSPGSSYNEQFF. In DNA form, the CDR3 reads TGTGCCAGCAGCCCCGGGAGCTCCTACAATGAGCAGTTCTTC. J is TRBJ2-1 and V is TRBV14; possible D gene TRBD2, 6 bases. The germline V and J ends were trimmed by 4 bases and 0 bases, with 7 bases remaining between them. The CDR3 has 14 amino acids. Germline V CDR1 and CDR2: SGHDN, FVKESK.